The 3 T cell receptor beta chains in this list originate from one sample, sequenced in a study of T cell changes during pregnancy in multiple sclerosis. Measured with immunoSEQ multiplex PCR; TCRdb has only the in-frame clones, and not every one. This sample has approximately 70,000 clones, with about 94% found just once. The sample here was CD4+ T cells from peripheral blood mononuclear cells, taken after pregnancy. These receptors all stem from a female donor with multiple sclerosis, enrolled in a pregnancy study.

CDR3 loop: CASEREGYNEQFF. Here the CDR3 DNA reads TGTGCCTCGGAGCGGGAGGGATACAATGAGCAGTTCTTC. V and J are TRBV30 and TRBJ2-1; TRBD2 matches 10 bases. This CDR3 has 13 amino acids. Germline CDR1 is GTSNPN and CDR2 is SVGIG (reference sequence). V shed 7 bases, J shed 4 bases, and the junction held 4 bases outside the gene matches. Together with reference TRBV30 and TRBJ2-1, the CDR3 gives the full variable domain: SQTIHQWPATLVQPVGSPLSLECTVEGTSNPNLYWYRQAAGRGLQLLFYSVGIGQISSEVPQNLSASRPQDRQFILSSKKLLLSDSGFYLCASEREGYNEQFFGPGTRLTVL.

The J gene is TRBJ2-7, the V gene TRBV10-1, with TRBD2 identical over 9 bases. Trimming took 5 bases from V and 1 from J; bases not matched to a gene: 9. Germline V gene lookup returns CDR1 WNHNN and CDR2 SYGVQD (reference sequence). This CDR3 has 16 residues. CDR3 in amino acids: CASSRASGTRSYEQYF. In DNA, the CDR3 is TGCGCCAGCAGTCGGGCTAGCGGGACACGGTCCTACGAGCAGTACTTC.

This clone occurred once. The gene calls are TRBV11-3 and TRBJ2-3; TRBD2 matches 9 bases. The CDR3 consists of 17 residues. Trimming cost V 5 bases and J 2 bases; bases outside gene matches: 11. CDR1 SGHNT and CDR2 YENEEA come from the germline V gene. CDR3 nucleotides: TGTGCCAGCAGCCTAGGGGGTGCGGGAGGGTTCACAGATACGCAGTATTTT. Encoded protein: CASSLGGAGGFTDTQYF.